A single sample is the source of the 14 T cell receptor beta chains below, sequenced in a study of T cell responses to AZD1222 COVID-19 vaccine. The table came from immunoSEQ multiplex PCR; TCRdb's copy has only in-frame clones and leaves some out. The table has more than 70,000 clones, around nine tenths seen once. The sample here was peripheral blood, taken on day 0 of AZD1222 vaccination. The receptor set was obtained from an adult in good health.

This sequence joins TRBV10-3 and TRBJ2-7, with 8 bases fitting TRBD2. J was trimmed by 4 bases and V by 2 bases; bases with no gene match: 7. Germline V lookup: CDR1 ENHRY, CDR2 SYGVKD. This CDR3 spans 15 amino acids. This CDR3 is CAISETSGAGYEQYF. The CDR3 DNA is TGTGCCATCAGTGAGACTAGCGGAGCAGGTTACGAGCAGTACTTC.

The chain is built from TRBV5-6 and TRBJ1-4, with D perhaps matching TRBD1 (6 bases). This CDR3 comprises 15 residues. V gave up 2 bases and J gave up 11 bases, with 19 bases separating them. Germline V gives CDR1 SGHDT, CDR2 YYEEEE. CDR3: CASSFYGGGLGKLFF. The CDR3, as DNA: TGTGCCAGCAGCTTCTATGGGGGCGGCCTTGGGAAACTGTTTTTT.

Comments on this clone: The junction does not match germline at one end; this may be a read error. This chain connects TRBV2 to TRBJ2-2; 7 bases match TRBD2. Germline V lookup: CDR1 SNHLY, CDR2 FYNNEI. CDR3 length equals 17 residues. CDR3 sequence: CASREGLGGSGTGELFF. The DNA of the CDR3 is TGTGCCAGCAGAGAAGGGTTGGGCGGGAGCGGCACCGGGGAGCTGTTTTTT.

In this sample, this clone turned up once. The V and J genes are TRBV10-2 and TRBJ1-5, with no clear D. The germline gives CDR1 WSHSY, CDR2 SAAADI. Trimming removed 4 bases from V and 2 bases from J, with 6 bases in between. The length of the CDR3 is 13 residues. CDR3 sequence: CASSVGRNQPQHF. In nucleotides, the CDR3 is TGCGCCAGCAGTGTAGGGCGCAATCAGCCCCAGCATTTT.

This chain links TRBV7-2 with TRBJ2-5; 8 bases agree with TRBD2. J lost 6 bases, V lost 4 bases, and 7 bases had no gene match. Germline CDR1 SGHTA, CDR2 FQGNSA. The CDR3 is 14 amino acids. CDR3 bases: TGTGCCAGCAGCTCGCAGACTAGCGCGAAGACCCAGTACTTC. Translating it yields CASSSQTSAKTQYF.

A word on this clone: This CDR3 is also generated by other DNA sequences in the sample. The chain joins TRBV5-1 to TRBJ1-3, with a possible D match to TRBD1 (5 bases). The germline gives CDR1 SGHRS, CDR2 YFSETQ. V dropped 4 bases and J dropped 1 base, with 12 bases sitting between them. CDR3 length: 15 residues. The CDR3 loop reads CASSPRGGSGNTIYF. CDR3 in DNA: TGCGCCAGCAGCCCCCGTGGGGGTTCTGGAAACACCATATATTTT.

The chain is built from TRBV19 and TRBJ2-5; D not resolved. The germline V gene encodes CDR1 LNHDA and CDR2 SQIVND (reference sequence). V was pared by 5 bases and J by 5 bases, with 9 bases between. The CDR3 consists of 12 residues. CDR3: CASSALGETQYF. In nucleotides, the CDR3 is TGTGCCAGTAGTGCGTTGGGGGAGACCCAGTACTTC. The full variable domain, completed using reference TRBV19 and TRBJ2-5, is DGGITQSPKYLFRKEGQNVTLSCEQNLNHDAMYWYRQDPGQGLRLIYYSQIVNDFQKGDIAEGYSVSREKKESFPLTVTSAQKNPTAFYLCASSALGETQYFGPGTRLLVL.

The chain couples TRBV6-5 to TRBJ1-2; the match to TRBD1 covers 9 bases. After removal of 6 bases from V and 6 bases from J, the junction contained 5 bases not matched to a gene. This CDR3 comprises 13 residues. Germline CDR1 MNHEY, CDR2 SVGAGI. The CDR3, as DNA: TGTGCCAGCAGGAGGGACAGGGAGGATGGCTACACCTTC. Encoded protein: CASRRDREDGYTF.

The chain is built from TRBV10-3 and TRBJ2-3, with D possibly called TRBD1 or TRBD2 (5 bases each). The CDR3 runs 14 residues. Germline CDR1 ENHRY, CDR2 SYGVKD. Trimming shortened V by 7 bases and J by 4 bases, and 15 bases separated the two germline ends. The CDR3 spells CAIKRDLGADTQYF. CDR3 DNA sequence: TGTGCCATCAAAAGGGACCTAGGAGCAGATACGCAGTATTTT.

The chain combines TRBV7-9 with TRBJ2-5; D might be TRBD2 (6 bases). Trimming took off 5 bases at V and 5 bases at J, with 18 bases between the two ends. Germline CDR1 reads SEHNR; CDR2 reads FQNEAQ (reference sequence). The CDR3 covers 15 residues. The CDR3 nucleotides read TGTGCCAGCAGCCCTACCGGGACTGGATTGGAGACCCAGTACTTC. This encodes CASSPTGTGLETQYF.

The chain has TRBV19 and TRBJ2-5; D may be TRBD2 (6 bases). V gave up 9 bases and J gave up 10 bases, with 27 bases separating them. Germline loops: CDR1 LNHDA, CDR2 SQIVND (reference sequence). CDR3 length: 15 amino acids. The CDR3 bases are TGTGCCAGCAAATCCGGGACTGGGGACTTTGGGGACCAGTACTTC. Translated, it gives CASKSGTGDFGDQYF.

The V gene is TRBV6-1, the J gene TRBJ1-1; no definite D call. This CDR3 has 14 residues. The V end lost 2 bases, the J end lost 3 bases, and 10 bases lay between the germline ends. CDR1 and CDR2 from the germline V gene are MNHNS and SASEGT. CDR3 loop: CASSEQAVDTEAFF. CDR3 nucleotide sequence: TGTGCCAGCAGTGAACAAGCAGTGGACACTGAAGCTTTCTTT.

V and J are TRBV29-1 and TRBJ2-2, with D perhaps TRBD2 (5 bases). The CDR3 totals 14 residues. Trimming cost V 6 bases and J 5 bases, with 16 bases left between them. Germline CDR1 SQVTM, CDR2 ANQGSEA. CDR3 bases: TGCAGCGTCCCCGGGGTTGGCTCGACCGGGGAGCTGTTTTTT. As protein: CSVPGVGSTGELFF.

The chain recombines TRBV14 with TRBJ2-1, with D hard to call. There are 12 residues in the CDR3. Per the germline V gene, CDR1 is SGHDN and CDR2 is FVKESK. V was shortened by 4 bases and J by 5 bases, with 6 bases between the two germline ends. This CDR3 is CASSRNDNEQFF. The CDR3, as DNA: TGTGCCAGCAGCCGAAACGACAATGAGCAGTTCTTC.